This paragraph covers one T cell receptor (beta chain) sequence. Under the authors' procedure: Reference gene primer amplification in the assay estimated nucleated cell counts. The repertoire was sequenced with immunoSEQ multiplex PCR; TCRdb's copy has only in-frame clones and lacks some. V and J calls and clone size are given by that table; D and trimming were obtained from the DNA. The table has 40,000 to 50,000 clones, around 81% seen once; the top ten hold about 40%. The data stem from a study of blood T cell repertoires in COVID-19. The overall study: The origin of the acute and convalescent COVID-19 samples was the United States, Italy and Spain. T cells, B-cell-depleted T cells, or PBMCs provided the cDNA or gDNA that served as material.

The CDR3 has 15 residues. Germline assignment: CDR1 SQVTM and CDR2 ANQGSEA. V was cut by 4 bases and J by 4 bases, with 17 bases left in between. The sequenced sample was peripheral blood. V usage is TRBV29-1 and J usage is TRBJ1-5; D gene unclear. The clonotype originates from a man aged 35 to 55 with active or convalescent COVID-19. Here the CDR3 reads CSVADGVLGNQPQHF. For the CDR3, the DNA is TGCAGCGTTGCCGACGGGGTTCTGGGGAATCAGCCCCAGCATTTT.